This TCR beta chain was recorded in a study of blood T cell repertoires in COVID-19. As for the study in general: PBMCs, B-cell-depleted T cells, or T cells provided the cDNA or gDNA that made up the material.

This clone was counted a single time. Original analysis: Reference gene primer amplification gave estimated nucleated cell counts. The assay was immunoSEQ multiplex PCR, and TCRdb's table has in-frame clones only and misses some. V, J and clone size derive from that table, while D and trimming were established from the DNA sequence. Of roughly 250,000 clones in the sample, roughly 88% were seen once. Germline CDR1 and CDR2: SGHVS and FQNEAQ. Trimming removed 9 bases from V and 5 bases from J; junction bases left unmatched: 13. The CDR3 is made up of 17 amino acids. This receptor was taken from a human donor with COVID-19, enrolled during active disease. The donor label of this sample is uncertain. This chain joins TRBV7-8 and TRBJ2-1; 13 bases agree with TRBD2. Sequenced input: peripheral blood. DNA for the CDR3: TGTGCCAGGCCCCCCACTAGCGGGGGGGGAGGGGACAATGAGCAGTTCTTC. This gives the protein CARPPTSGGGGDNEQFF.